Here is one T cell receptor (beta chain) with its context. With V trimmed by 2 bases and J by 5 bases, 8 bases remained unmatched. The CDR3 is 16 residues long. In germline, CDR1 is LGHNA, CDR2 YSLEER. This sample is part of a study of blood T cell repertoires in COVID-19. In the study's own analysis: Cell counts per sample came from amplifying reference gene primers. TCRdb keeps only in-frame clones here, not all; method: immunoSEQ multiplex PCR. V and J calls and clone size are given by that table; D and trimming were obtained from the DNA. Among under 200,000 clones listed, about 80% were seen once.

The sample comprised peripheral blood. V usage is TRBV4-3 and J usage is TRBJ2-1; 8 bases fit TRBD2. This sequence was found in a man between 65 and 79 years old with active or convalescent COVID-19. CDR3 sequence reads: CASSQLRAGDDNEQFF. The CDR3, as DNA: TGCGCCAGCAGCCAACTCAGAGCGGGGGACGACAATGAGCAGTTCTTC.